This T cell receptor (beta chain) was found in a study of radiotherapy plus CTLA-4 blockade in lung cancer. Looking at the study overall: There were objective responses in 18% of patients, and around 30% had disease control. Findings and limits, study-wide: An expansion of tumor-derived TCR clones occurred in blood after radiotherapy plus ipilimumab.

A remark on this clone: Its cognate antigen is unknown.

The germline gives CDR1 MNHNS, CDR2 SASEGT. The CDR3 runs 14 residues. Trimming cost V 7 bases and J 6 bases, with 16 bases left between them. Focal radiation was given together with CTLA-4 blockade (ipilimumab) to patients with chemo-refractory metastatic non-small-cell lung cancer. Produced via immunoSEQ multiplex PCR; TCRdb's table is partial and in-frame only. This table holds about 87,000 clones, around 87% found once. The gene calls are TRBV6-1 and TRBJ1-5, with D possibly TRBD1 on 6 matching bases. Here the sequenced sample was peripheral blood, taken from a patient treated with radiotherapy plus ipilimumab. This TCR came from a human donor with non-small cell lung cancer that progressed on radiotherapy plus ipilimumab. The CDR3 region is CASKTGMLGQPQHF. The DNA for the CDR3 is TGTGCCAGCAAAACAGGGATGTTAGGTCAGCCCCAGCATTTT.